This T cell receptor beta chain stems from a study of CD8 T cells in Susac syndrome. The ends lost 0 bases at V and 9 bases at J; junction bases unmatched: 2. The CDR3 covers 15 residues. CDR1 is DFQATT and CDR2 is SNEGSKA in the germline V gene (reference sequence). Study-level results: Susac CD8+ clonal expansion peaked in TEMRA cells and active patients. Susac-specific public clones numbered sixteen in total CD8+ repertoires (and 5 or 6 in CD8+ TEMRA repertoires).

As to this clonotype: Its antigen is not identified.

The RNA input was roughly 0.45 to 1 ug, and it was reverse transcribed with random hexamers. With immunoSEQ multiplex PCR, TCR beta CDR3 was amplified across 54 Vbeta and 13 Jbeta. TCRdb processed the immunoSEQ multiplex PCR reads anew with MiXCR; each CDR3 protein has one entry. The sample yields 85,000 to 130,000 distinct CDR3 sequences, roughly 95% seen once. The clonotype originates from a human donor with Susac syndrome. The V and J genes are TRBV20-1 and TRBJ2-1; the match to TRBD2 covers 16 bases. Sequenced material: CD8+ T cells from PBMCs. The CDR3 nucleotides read TGCAGTGCTAGAGAGGGACTAGCGGGGGGGACTGAGCAGTTCTTC. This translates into CSAREGLAGGTEQFF.